The 20 T cell receptor beta chains reported below all come from one sample, sequenced in a study of memory CD4+ T cells and cytomegalovirus serostatus. Assay used: immunoSEQ multiplex PCR; TCRdb lists only in-frame clones, some missing. The sample shows approximately 44,000 clones, 76% of them seen only once. The sort gate was single viable CD3+CD4+CD8-CD45RO+ cells for memory CD4+ T cells. The source material was memory CD4+ T cells from blood. Receptors originate from an adult in good health and CMV-seronegative.

A note on this clone: The junction departs from the called germline gene at one end, perhaps through a read error. In DNA, the CDR3 is TGTGCCAGCAGCTTCCGGGACGACAAGAGCTTT. Amino acids: CASSFRDDKSF. The rearrangement links TRBV7-2 to TRBJ1-6; D perhaps matches TRBD1 (5 bases). CDR3 length: 11 residues. From germline, CDR1 is SGHTA and CDR2 FQGNSA.

The V and J genes are TRBV14 and TRBJ2-5; no definite D call. The CDR3 is 12 amino acids. Germline CDR1 and CDR2: SGHDN and FVKESK. The V end lost 0 bases, the J end lost 12 bases, and 11 bases lay between the germline ends. The CDR3 loop is CASSQEAQAKYF. Written as DNA, the CDR3 is TGTGCCAGCAGCCAAGAGGCACAAGCGAAGTACTTC. Variable domain in full (rest from reference TRBV14 and TRBJ2-5): EAGVTQFPSHSVIEKGQTVTLRCDPISGHDNLYWYRRVMGKEIKFLLHFVKESKQDESGMPNNRFLAERTGGTYSTLKVQPAELEDSGVYFCASSQEAQAKYFGPGTRLLVL.

The chain has TRBV7-8 and TRBJ1-1; a possible D gene is TRBD1 (5 bases). The length of the CDR3 is 15 residues. V lost 6 bases and J 8 bases, leaving 22 bases between the germline ends. Germline CDR1 reads SGHVS; CDR2 reads FQNEAQ. CDR3 nucleotides: TGTGCCAGCAGTCAGGTTGGTGAGGGGAGCAGGGAAGCTTTCTTT. This sequence encodes CASSQVGEGSREAFF.

CDR3 in amino acids: CALTRDRPYEQYF. In nucleotides, the CDR3 is TGTGCCTTAACCCGGGACAGACCCTACGAGCAGTACTTC. V gene TRBV30 combines with J gene TRBJ2-7, with 7 bases aligning to TRBD1. Germline V lookup: CDR1 GTSNPN, CDR2 SVGIG (reference sequence). J lost 2 bases, V lost 7 bases, and 8 bases had no gene match. The CDR3 has 13 residues.

This clone was seen only a few times. V and J are TRBV6-4 and TRBJ2-7; D ambiguous. V was pared by 7 bases and J by 2 bases, with 21 bases between. Germline CDR1 and CDR2: MRHNA and SNTAGT. This CDR3 has 16 amino acids. The CDR3 DNA is TGTGCCAGCACCCAGCCCCAAATCGAAAATGCCTACGAGCAGTACTTC. Protein: CASTQPQIENAYEQYF.

This clone came up once. The chain uses TRBV10-3 and TRBJ1-5; D perhaps matches TRBD1 (6 bases). CDR1 is ENHRY and CDR2 is SYGVKD in the germline V gene. Trimming took 3 bases from V and 6 from J, leaving 24 bases between them. The CDR3 runs 18 residues. CDR3 residues: CAISESVGQGPKGQPQHF. The CDR3 bases are TGTGCCATCAGTGAATCTGTGGGACAAGGACCGAAGGGTCAGCCCCAGCATTTT.

The chain joins TRBV7-6 to TRBJ2-7; maybe TRBD1 (6 bases). The CDR3 consists of 14 residues. Germline loops: CDR1 SGHVS, CDR2 FNYEAQ. V lost 3 bases and J 3 bases, leaving 12 bases between the germline ends. CDR3 sequence reads: CASSLSGANYEQYF. In DNA form, the CDR3 reads TGTGCCAGCAGCTTGTCAGGGGCGAACTACGAGCAGTACTTC.

There are a few counts of this clone. V is TRBV6-5 and J is TRBJ2-7; 7 nucleotides line up with TRBD2. The CDR3 loop spans 13 amino acids. The V and J ends lost 11 bases and 3 bases, in that order; junction bases with no gene match: 10. Per the germline V gene, CDR1 is MNHEY and CDR2 is SVGAGI. The CDR3 DNA follows: TGTGCCTCTACCCCTAGCGGAGGCTACGAGCAGTACTTC. Its protein is CASTPSGGYEQYF.

The chain combines TRBV6-1 with TRBJ2-1; TRBD1 agrees at 10 bases. J was trimmed by 4 bases and V by 4 bases; bases with no gene match: 10. Germline lookup yields CDR1 MNHNS and CDR2 SASEGT. The CDR3 is 17 amino acids. The CDR3, as DNA: TGTGCCAGCAGTGGTCGGGGGACAGGGGATTATTACAATGAGCAGTTCTTC. As protein: CASSGRGTGDYYNEQFF.

The chain couples TRBV2 to TRBJ2-3; TRBD2 aligns across 8 bases. The V gene's germline CDR1 is SNHLY and CDR2 FYNNEI. The CDR3 loop spans 14 amino acids. V was pared by 6 bases and J by 3 bases, with 5 bases of the junction left unmatched. Here the CDR3 reads CASSDRGGTDTQYF. The CDR3 DNA is TGTGCCAGCAGCGACCGGGGGGGAACAGATACGCAGTATTTT.

The chain is built from TRBV11-2 and TRBJ1-1; D remains ambiguous. Trimming took off 4 bases at V and 9 bases at J, with 9 bases between the two ends. In germline, CDR1 is SGHAT, CDR2 FQNNGV. The CDR3 extends over 11 amino acids. This CDR3 is CASSSEAKAFF. In DNA, the CDR3 is TGTGCCAGCAGCTCCGAGGCTAAAGCTTTCTTT.

The chain is built from TRBV11-2 and TRBJ2-6; D is unclear. Germline V CDR1 and CDR2: SGHAT, FQNNGV. V was trimmed by 1 base and J by 3 bases, leaving 7 bases between them. This CDR3 is 15 amino acids long. This chain's CDR3 is CASSLVGVGANVLTF. The CDR3 bases are TGTGCCAGCAGCTTAGTTGGGGTTGGGGCCAACGTCCTGACTTTC.

The chain links TRBV6-1 to TRBJ1-5; D is unresolved. Germline lookup yields CDR1 MNHNS and CDR2 SASEGT. V was cut by 6 bases and J by 1 base, with 10 bases left in between. The CDR3 is made up of 14 amino acids. CDR3 DNA sequence: TGTGCCAGCAGCGAGGTAGGAAGCAATCAGCCCCAGCATTTT. Translated: CASSEVGSNQPQHF.

This chain joins TRBV7-3 and TRBJ1-5, with TRBD1 as a possible D gene (5 bases). V lost 1 base, J lost 7 bases, and 23 bases lay in between. Germline assignment: CDR1 SGHTA and CDR2 FQGTGA. The CDR3 is made up of 18 amino acids. The CDR3: CASSLNLGICEGDQPQHF. For the CDR3, the DNA is TGTGCCAGCAGCTTAAATCTCGGGATCTGTGAAGGGGACCAGCCCCAGCATTTT.

V is TRBV29-1 and J is TRBJ2-1; TRBD2 matches 13 bases. In germline, CDR1 is SQVTM, CDR2 ANQGSEA. The CDR3 contains 14 residues. J gave up 9 bases and V 6 bases, and 8 bases lay outside the gene matches. DNA for the CDR3: TGCAGCGTCGCTACTAGCGGGGGGGCCGGTGAGCAGTTCTTC. Translated: CSVATSGGAGEQFF.

J is TRBJ1-5 and V is TRBV28, with a possible D match to TRBD1 (5 bases). The CDR3 runs to 15 residues. V dropped 7 bases and J dropped 6 bases, with 19 bases sitting between them. The germline V gene encodes CDR1 MDHEN and CDR2 SYDVKM. CDR3: CASTTGGGAGQPQHF. The CDR3 region has the DNA TGTGCCAGCACCACCGGGGGAGGGGCCGGTCAGCCCCAGCATTTT.

The chain uses TRBV11-3 and TRBJ2-5; 9 positions agree with TRBD1. The CDR3 consists of 20 residues. The V gene's germline CDR1 is SGHNT and CDR2 YENEEA. After removal of 4 bases from V and 2 bases from J, the junction contained 20 bases not matched to a gene. The CDR3 protein is CASSSMAAGQGSLRQETQYF. Here the CDR3 DNA reads TGTGCCAGCAGCTCAATGGCAGCGGGACAGGGATCTTTACGTCAAGAGACCCAGTACTTC.

The rearrangement uses TRBV6-6 and TRBJ2-1, with 9 positions matching TRBD1. CDR3 length: 16 residues. Germline loops: CDR1 MNHNY, CDR2 SVGAGI (reference sequence). Germline trimming cut 6 bases from V and 5 bases from J; bases unmatched to any gene: 11. The CDR3 DNA follows: TGTGCCAGCAGCCTCGGGACAGGGACTATCAACAATGAGCAGTTCTTC. Its protein is CASSLGTGTINNEQFF.

The genes are TRBV7-2 and TRBJ1-3; D may be TRBD1 (6 bases). V gave up 4 bases and J gave up 0 bases, with 10 bases separating them. The V gene's germline CDR1 is SGHTA and CDR2 FQGNSA. There are 15 residues in the CDR3. The chain's CDR3 is CASSSRGHSGNTIYF. In DNA form, the CDR3 reads TGTGCCAGCAGCTCCCGGGGGCACTCTGGAAACACCATATATTTT.

This clone came up a few times. The rearrangement uses TRBV2 and TRBJ1-2, with 8 nucleotides matching TRBD1. The V gene end was trimmed by 6 bases and the J gene end by 4 bases; junction bases not matched to a gene: 7. The V gene's germline CDR1 is SNHLY and CDR2 FYNNEI. The length of the CDR3 is 14 residues. This CDR3 reads CASSTTGAAYGYTF. The CDR3 coding sequence is TGTGCCAGCAGCACGACAGGGGCGGCCTATGGCTACACCTTC. Together with reference TRBV2 and TRBJ1-2, the CDR3 gives the full variable domain: EPEVTQTPSHQVTQMGQEVILRCVPISNHLYFYWYRQILGQKVEFLVSFYNNEISEKSEIFDDQFSVERPDGSNFTLKIRSTKLEDSAMYFCASSTTGAAYGYTFGSGTRLTVV.